This entry lists 27 T cell receptor beta chains sequenced from one sample in a study of shared clonotypes between healthy human individuals. Measured with immunoSEQ multiplex PCR; TCRdb has only the in-frame clones, and not every one. The sample contains 2 million to 2.5 million clones, 95% of which appear only once. Sequenced sample: naive CD4+ T cells sorted from blood. Subset described: CD45RA+ positively selected. The receptors here all came from a man between 18 and 29 years old in good health.

V and J are TRBV10-3 and TRBJ1-1, with D maybe TRBD1 (6 bases). Germline CDR1 reads ENHRY; CDR2 reads SYGVKD. The CDR3 sequence is 13 residues long. The ends were cut back, 8 bases at V and 3 bases at J, with 13 bases in the middle. CDR3 DNA: TGTGCCATCTCCCCGGACAGACACACTGAAGCTTTCTTT. Protein product: CAISPDRHTEAFF.

This rearrangement joins TRBV6-1 to TRBJ2-7, with 8 bases lining up with TRBD1. CDR3 length: 17 amino acids. Trimming cost V 4 bases and J 2 bases; bases outside gene matches: 13. CDR1 is MNHNS, CDR2 SASEGT, per germline. The CDR3: CASSGGTGGSSTYEQYF. For the CDR3, the DNA is TGTGCCAGCAGTGGAGGAACAGGGGGGAGCTCGACCTACGAGCAGTACTTC.

This clone appeared a single time. The rearrangement links TRBV10-3 to TRBJ2-1, with 7 bases matching TRBD1. This CDR3 region has 16 residues. The V and J ends lost 3 bases and 2 bases, in that order; junction bases with no gene match: 7. Germline CDR1 ENHRY, CDR2 SYGVKD. CDR3 bases: TGTGCCATCAGTGACCGCACCGGGACAGCCTACAATGAGCAGTTCTTC. This gives the protein CAISDRTGTAYNEQFF.

V gene TRBV18 combines with J gene TRBJ2-5; TRBD1 might be the D (6 bases). In germline, CDR1 is KGHSH, CDR2 LQKENI. The CDR3 has 17 amino acids. V dropped 2 bases and J dropped 4 bases, with 20 bases sitting between them. CDR3 region: CASSPIRSGQGRETQYF. The CDR3 region has the DNA TGTGCCAGCTCACCAATAAGGTCCGGGCAGGGGAGAGAGACCCAGTACTTC.

The rearrangement uses TRBV10-3 and TRBJ1-1, with D unresolved. Per germline, CDR1 ENHRY and CDR2 SYGVKD. This CDR3 region has 13 residues. V was shortened by 2 bases and J by 0 bases, with 4 bases between the two germline ends. DNA for the CDR3: TGTGCCATCAGTGAGAAGGTGAACACTGAAGCTTTCTTT. Translated: CAISEKVNTEAFF.

V usage is TRBV10-1 and J usage is TRBJ2-7; D possibly corresponds to TRBD1 (6 bases). Germline V gene lookup returns CDR1 WNHNN and CDR2 SYGVQD (reference sequence). The CDR3 loop spans 14 amino acids. V was cut by 3 bases and J by 2 bases, with 11 bases left in between. CDR3 region: CASSDRGSTYEQYF. The CDR3 DNA sequence: TGCGCCAGCAGTGACAGGGGCTCTACCTACGAGCAGTACTTC.

The chain joins TRBV5-1 to TRBJ2-7; 8 bases are a match to TRBD1. The CDR3 is 15 residues long. After removal of 0 bases from V and 5 bases from J, the junction contained 7 bases not matched to a gene. The V gene's germline CDR1 is SGHRS and CDR2 YFSETQ. This CDR3 reads CASSLAPDREDEQYF. The CDR3 DNA reads TGCGCCAGCAGCTTGGCCCCGGACAGGGAGGACGAGCAGTACTTC.

As for this clone: In the same sample, other DNA sequences code for this CDR3. The chain carries TRBV6-5 and TRBJ2-2, with a tentative D call TRBD1 (6 bases). The ends were cut back, 1 base at V and 4 bases at J, with 7 bases in the middle. This CDR3 is built from 14 residues. Germline loops: CDR1 MNHEY, CDR2 SVGAGI. The CDR3 bases are TGTGCCAGCAGTTACTTAGGGGGCACCGGGGAGCTGTTTTTT. This codes for CASSYLGGTGELFF.

CDR3 sequence reads: CASSSTTGPTEAFF. CDR3 sequence (DNA): TGTGCCAGCAGTTCAACCACAGGACCCACTGAAGCTTTCTTT. The genes are TRBV27 and TRBJ1-1, with D possibly being TRBD1 (5 bases). This CDR3 is 14 amino acids long. CDR1 MNHEY and CDR2 SMNVEV come from the germline V gene (reference sequence). Trimming pared 4 bases from V and 4 bases from J, leaving 13 bases between.

The rearrangement links TRBV29-1 to TRBJ2-1; D may be TRBD1 or TRBD2 (5 bases each). CDR3 length: 14 residues. With 0 bases removed from V and 1 base from J, the gap between germline ends came to 7 bases. Germline CDR1 and CDR2: SQVTM and ANQGSEA. The CDR3 region has the DNA TGCAGCGTTGAAGAGGGGGTTTCCTACAATGAGCAGTTCTTC. This codes for CSVEEGVSYNEQFF.

This rearrangement joins TRBV6-1 to TRBJ1-2; D ambiguous. The CDR3 covers 14 residues. Trimming stripped 5 bases from V and 2 bases from J, with 12 bases between. The V gene's germline CDR1 is MNHNS and CDR2 SASEGT. The CDR3 protein is CASSPDGGNYGYTF. For the CDR3, the DNA is TGTGCCAGCAGTCCGGACGGTGGAAACTATGGCTACACCTTC.

This clone was seen just once. The chain carries TRBV5-1 and TRBJ2-7; D is possibly TRBD2 (5 bases). Germline CDR1 SGHRS, CDR2 YFSETQ. CDR3 length: 13 residues. Trimming stripped 4 bases from V and 3 bases from J, with 11 bases between. This CDR3 is CASSEGRNYEQYF. The CDR3 nucleotides read TGCGCCAGCAGCGAGGGCAGGAACTACGAGCAGTACTTC.

Worth noting for this clone: In the same sample, other DNA sequences code for this CDR3. The rearrangement links TRBV5-4 to TRBJ2-5, with 13 bases fitting TRBD2. The V segment lost 0 bases and the J segment 5 bases; nucleotides outside the gene matches: 1. The germline V gene has CDR1 SGHNT and CDR2 YYREEE (reference sequence). The CDR3 consists of 15 residues. For the CDR3, the DNA is TGTGCCAGCAGCTTGGGACTAGCGGGAGGTGAGACCCAGTACTTC. Amino acid sequence: CASSLGLAGGETQYF.

This rearrangement joins TRBV7-2 to TRBJ2-1; TRBD2 matches at 7 bases. The junction had 9 bases not matched to a gene; V was cut back by 5 bases and J by 5 bases. The CDR3 totals 15 residues. Germline loops: CDR1 SGHTA, CDR2 FQGNSA. CDR3 loop: CASSPPGGSHNEQFF. The CDR3 region has the DNA TGTGCCAGCAGCCCTCCCGGGGGGAGCCACAATGAGCAGTTCTTC.

The V gene is TRBV19, the J gene TRBJ1-2; weak D call: TRBD1 (6 bases). The CDR3 sequence is 13 residues long. Germline V gene lookup returns CDR1 LNHDA and CDR2 SQIVND (reference sequence). V dropped 4 bases and J dropped 4 bases, with 10 bases sitting between them. For the CDR3, the DNA is TGTGCCAGTAGTAGTACAGGGCGCTATGGCTACACCTTC. This codes for CASSSTGRYGYTF.

The chain joins TRBV18 to TRBJ1-4; D ambiguous. The CDR3 length is 14 residues. CDR1 is KGHSH and CDR2 is LQKENI in the germline V gene. Trimming removed 3 bases at V and 0 bases at J, with 5 bases between. The CDR3 reads CASSPPATNEKLFF. DNA for the CDR3: TGTGCCAGCTCACCTCCCGCAACTAATGAAAAACTGTTTTTT. The entire variable domain, with the rest obtained from reference TRBV18 and TRBJ1-4, is as follows: NAGVMQNPRHLVRRRGQEARLRCSPMKGHSHVYWYRQLPEEGLKFMVYLQKENIIDESGMPKERFSAEFPKEGPSILRIQQVVRGDSAAYFCASSPPATNEKLFFGSGTQLSVL.

This clone occurred once. V and J are TRBV19 and TRBJ1-5; the D is unclear. Deletions cut 0 bases from V and 15 bases from J, with 15 bases between. The CDR3 has 13 residues. Germline V gene data show CDR1 as LNHDA and CDR2 as SQIVND (reference sequence). The CDR3 region is CASSIDTPPYLHF. CDR3 coding DNA: TGTGCCAGTAGTATAGATACTCCACCCTACTTGCATTTT.

About this clone itself: The sample holds other DNA sequences that translate to the same CDR3. The V gene is TRBV5-4, the J gene TRBJ1-1, with a possible D match to TRBD1 (5 bases). CDR3 length: 14 residues. V was trimmed by 0 bases and J by 1 base, leaving 7 bases between them. Germline V gives CDR1 SGHNT, CDR2 YYREEE (reference sequence). The CDR3 loop reads CASSLAGGNTEAFF. In DNA, the CDR3 is TGTGCCAGCAGCTTGGCGGGGGGGAACACTGAAGCTTTCTTT.

This sequence joins TRBV18 and TRBJ2-2, with TRBD2 matching over 14 bases. V was clipped by 4 bases and J by 0 bases; unmatched bases: 1. CDR3 length equals 17 residues. The germline gives CDR1 KGHSH, CDR2 LQKENI. DNA for the CDR3: TGTGCCAGCTCACGGACTAGCGGGAGGACGAACACCGGGGAGCTGTTTTTT. Amino acid sequence: CASSRTSGRTNTGELFF.

V is TRBV5-4 and J is TRBJ2-7; 8 positions match TRBD2. Germline CDR1 SGHNT, CDR2 YYREEE (reference sequence). J was trimmed by 3 bases and V by 0 bases; bases with no gene match: 8. The CDR3 totals 16 residues. CDR3 DNA sequence: TGTGCCAGCAGCTTGGCCAGCGGGGGTGGGTACTACGAGCAGTACTTC. This sequence encodes CASSLASGGGYYEQYF.

A few counts support this clone. CDR3 residues: CASSEWGRGTQYF. CDR3 sequence (DNA): TGTGCCAGCAGTGAATGGGGTAGAGGGACCCAGTACTTC. The rearrangement uses TRBV2 and TRBJ2-5; D is undetermined. Germline V CDR1 and CDR2: SNHLY, FYNNEI. The CDR3 spans 13 residues. Deletions cut 2 bases from V and 7 bases from J, with 11 bases between.

The chain links TRBV19 to TRBJ1-3; D gene unclear. This CDR3 comprises 17 residues. Trimming removed 0 bases from V and 1 base from J, with 13 bases in between. Germline V gives CDR1 LNHDA, CDR2 SQIVND (reference sequence). Here the CDR3 DNA reads TGTGCCAGTAGTATAGATAACGGCAGGATATCTGGAAACACCATATATTTT. Translated, it gives CASSIDNGRISGNTIYF.

The chain combines TRBV5-1 with TRBJ2-1; D may be TRBD2 (5 bases). The CDR3 length is 12 residues. The V end lost 3 bases, the J end lost 7 bases, and 8 bases lay between the germline ends. Germline lookup yields CDR1 SGHRS and CDR2 YFSETQ. The CDR3 coding sequence is TGCGCCAGCAGCTGGACTGGAAATGAGCAGTTCTTC. This sequence encodes CASSWTGNEQFF.

In the case of this clone: The same CDR3 also results from other DNA sequences found in this sample. The chain couples TRBV29-1 to TRBJ2-7; TRBD1 aligns across 10 bases. The CDR3 has 12 residues. From germline, CDR1 is SQVTM and CDR2 ANQGSEA. After removal of 6 bases from V and 4 bases from J, the junction contained 3 bases not matched to a gene. The CDR3 spells CSVGQGGYEQYF. CDR3 sequence (DNA): TGCAGCGTCGGACAGGGGGGGTACGAGCAGTACTTC.

The J gene is TRBJ1-1, the V gene TRBV28; D unresolved. Germline CDR1 is MDHEN and CDR2 is SYDVKM. The V and J ends lost 3 bases and 5 bases respectively, with 10 bases between them. The length of the CDR3 is 13 residues. The CDR3 region is CASSLVSPTEAFF. The DNA for the CDR3 is TGTGCCAGCAGTTTGGTGTCGCCAACTGAAGCTTTCTTT.

CDR3 protein: CASSLGQWVRTDTQYF. The DNA of the CDR3 is TGCGCCAGCAGCTTGGGCCAGTGGGTACGCACAGATACGCAGTATTTT. The chain joins TRBV5-1 to TRBJ2-3, with no clear D. CDR1 is SGHRS, CDR2 YFSETQ, per germline. The CDR3 totals 16 residues. Trimming left V 0 bases short and J 1 base short, with 12 bases between.

V gene TRBV7-9 combines with J gene TRBJ2-3, with TRBD1 as a possible D gene (5 bases). Germline V gene data show CDR1 as SEHNR and CDR2 as FQNEAQ (reference sequence). This CDR3 comprises 18 residues. Trimming removed 6 bases from V and 0 bases from J, with 22 bases in between. CDR3 nucleotide sequence: TGTGCCAGCAGTTCCGATATAGCCCTTAGGGGTAGCACAGATACGCAGTATTTT. Amino acids: CASSSDIALRGSTDTQYF.